The clone carrying this T cell receptor (beta chain) was seen once. Antigen specificity is unknown. The data were obtained in a study of T cell responses to AZD1222 COVID-19 vaccine. Overall study findings and caveats: Repertoire sampling was restricted to post-peak T cell response timepoints. Increased Spike-specific TCR breadth and depth were observed after two AZD1222 doses. Clonal diversity may have been underestimated, and the donors were mostly white British, with more females than males. Of the AZD1222 recipients, only 5 to 7 were seropositive at baseline.

Sequencing was performed with immunoSEQ multiplex PCR; in TCRdb, only in-frame clones are kept and a portion is missing. The sample consists of about 160,000 clones, around 87% of them appearing once. Germline V gene data show CDR1 as SGHTS and CDR2 as YDEGEE. The CDR3 consists of 13 residues. Trimming took off 3 bases at V and 3 bases at J, with 10 bases between the two ends. The sequence was collected from an adult who received the AZD1222 COVID-19 vaccine. This material consisted of peripheral blood, taken 28 days after the second AZD1222 dose. The chain has TRBV5-8 and TRBJ2-7, with a weak D call TRBD1 (5 bases). The CDR3 sequence: CASSSTQGYEQYF. The DNA for the CDR3 is TGTGCCAGCAGCTCTACCCAGGGCTACGAGCAGTACTTC.